This note documents a single T cell receptor beta chain sequence. Its antigen is still unknown. Trimming pared 0 bases from V and 0 bases from J, leaving 9 bases between. This CDR3 is 16 amino acids long. Germline CDR1 and CDR2: SGHDT and YYEEEE. This sample is part of a study of radiation and T cells in renal cell carcinoma. Study conclusions and caveats: From baseline, blood top tumor clonotypes peaked at 2 weeks post-radiation. Baseline intratumoral clonotype presence is unknown without pretreatment biopsies.

The time point denotes: blood 4 weeks post-SBRT, at nephrectomy. Treatment given: 15 Gy SBRT to primary tumor, nephrectomy 4 weeks later. Nephrectomy followed 15 Gy stereotactic body radiation by 4 weeks. Clear cell pathology was present in this patient's renal cell carcinoma. Only in-frame clones appear in the TCRdb table, and some are missing; sequencing was by immunoSEQ multiplex PCR. The data contain tens of thousands of clones, around four fifths of them singletons. The input for sequencing was blood, taken from a patient whose treatment included radiotherapy and nephrectomy. This chain uses TRBV5-6 with TRBJ2-2; weak D call: TRBD2 (5 bases). This receptor was identified in an older woman with renal cell carcinoma. The CDR3: CASSLDTGTNTGELFF. The CDR3 DNA sequence: TGTGCCAGCAGCTTGGATACGGGAACGAACACCGGGGAGCTGTTTTTT. Filled out from reference TRBV5-6 and TRBJ2-2, the complete variable domain reads DAGVTQSPTHLIKTRGQQVTLRCSPKSGHDTVSWYQQALGQGPQFIFQYYEEEERQRGNFPDRFSGHQFPNYSSELNVNALLLGDSALYLCASSLDTGTNTGELFFGEGSRLTVL.